This TCR beta chain was sequenced in a study of T cells in Graves' hyperthyroidism and ophthalmopathy (dated by TCRdb to about 2019). As for the study more broadly: Peripheral blood was sampled at the time of initial diagnosis, prior to any treatment. To identify distinguishing TCR V-J signatures, a discovery cohort of about 100 patients was used, comprising 40 to 45 with Graves' ophthalmopathy and approximately 57 with stable Graves' hyperthyroidism. An independent validation cohort of under 20 hyperthyroidism patients and about 16 patients who later progressed to ophthalmopathy tested prospective prediction of ophthalmopathy. For training and testing, the 80 to 100 patients in the discovery cohort were randomly divided in a 7:3 ratio. The study also compared thyroid tissue and blood T-cell repertoires from several Graves' hyperthyroidism patients. After blood sampling, hyperthyroidism patients were treated with methimazole at a starting dose of 30 mg daily, and ophthalmopathy patients were treated with high-dose intravenous methylprednisolone. The paper describes TCR Vbeta CDR3 sequencing of 135 peripheral blood samples, made up of 43 ophthalmopathy patients, roughly 80 hyperthyroidism patients and roughly 17 progressor patients.

This clonotype was recorded at least ten times. There is no known antigen for this receptor. No base-level quality is on record; no much larger clone is a single base apart. Graves' hyperthyroidism was defined as stable when no progression to ophthalmopathy occurred over 18 months of follow-up. Hyperthyroidism patients were aged 18 to 65 years and newly diagnosed, with disease duration of less than 2 months. Any patient with an uncontrolled infection, another autoimmune disease, pregnancy or lactation was excluded. Diagnoses were based on clinical symptoms, serum thyroxine and TRAb, thyroid ultrasound and orbital computed tomography. Ficoll-Paque density gradient centrifugation was used to isolate PBMCs from approximately 10 ml of fresh peripheral blood. Total RNA was extracted using Trizol reagent, and RNA quality was assessed on an Agilent 2100 Bioanalyzer. The paper as a whole reports these results and caveats: Blood samples also contained most of the expanded thyroid clonotypes (frequency above 0.001), which suggests that blood repertoires may reflect thyroid immune responses. No statistical method was used to set the sample size in advance, and investigators knew the group allocation. A model built on a 13 V-J signature distinguished ophthalmopathy from stable hyperthyroidism, reaching around 90% sensitivity and about 81% specificity in cross-validation and 80%/75% in testing. During validation, the model predicted progression to ophthalmopathy a median of roughly six months ahead of onset, with almost 71% sensitivity and roughly 75% specificity.

The TCR beta CDR3 regions were amplified from RNA transcripts. For the first round of RT-PCR on the TCR CDR3, the HTBI primer set was used together with the Qiagen OneStep RT-PCR kit. The libraries were constructed in a second round of multiplex PCR and then size-selected and purified. Paired-end sequencing of the libraries was performed with 100 bp reads on an Illumina HiSeq2000. The paper's processing steps were these. SOAPnuke was used to process the raw data, throwing out any read that contained adapters or uncalled bases, had a mean Phred below 15, or lacked an exact constant-primer or identifier match. COPE v1.2.5 was used to merge the high-quality paired reads, and each unique nucleotide sequence was defined as a clonotype. MiTCR v1.1 was used to align the clonotypes against IMGT TRBV, TRBD and TRBJ reference segments. The analysis was restricted to V-J combinations with a frequency above 0.0001, which together covered 99.2% of the repertoires. A TCS score was defined as the ratio between F50 (clonal expansion) and ExV (chaos), using BLOSUM62-based TCRdist between CDR3 peptides within each V-J. Welch's t-statistics and random forest reduced some 510 V-J features to fewer than 15, which were used in a naive Bayes classifier (R e1071). TCRdb took the public reads, trimmed them with fastp at Q25, ran MiXCR for clone calling and kept in-frame beta chains. Rows merge per CDR3 protein into single entries with the most common DNA and genes. The V and J calls shown here were made by TCRdb, not taken from the authors' results. Here the sample has around 440,000 distinct CDR3 sequences; 15% to 17% occur a single time. Of the sample, just under 8% falls within the top ten clones.

V is cut by 5 bases and J by 6 bases, and the space between the germline ends is 17 bases. Measured from the cysteine to the phenylalanine, the CDR3 is 14 residues long. The DNA shown is the 42-base CDR3, in frame from base 1. The germline V gene specifies SNHLY as CDR1 and FYNNEI as CDR2. The chain is assembled from TRBV2 and TRBJ2-7; TRBD2 is perhaps the D gene, given 6 matching bases. The clonotype was recovered from a woman in her late teens or twenties with Graves' hyperthyroidism. Sequences were obtained from blood. The DNA sequence is TGTGCCAGCAGTCAAGGGACTCTTATCAGCGAGCAGTACTTC. Its protein is CASSQGTLISEQYF.